The 4 T cell receptor beta chains reported below all come from one sample, sequenced in a study of cytomegalovirus exposure and HLA in healthy donors. Primers included in the PCR were 60 Vbeta and 13 Jbeta primers. TCRdb's copy holds only in-frame clones and misses some; the assay was immunoSEQ multiplex PCR. This sample's table reports under 40,000 clones. Sequencing was done on a sample of PBMCs. The receptor set was obtained from a woman between 35 and 50 years old in good health and CMV-seropositive.

The chain uses TRBV28 and TRBJ1-1; D is possibly TRBD1 (5 bases). The CDR3 is 19 amino acids. V shed 3 bases and J shed 3 bases, with 26 bases lying between them. Germline V gene sequence: CDR1 MDHEN, CDR2 SYDVKM. The CDR3 loop reads CASSFLVISGRVRDTEAFF. For the CDR3, the DNA is TGTGCCAGCAGTTTTCTCGTAATAAGTGGCAGGGTTCGGGACACTGAAGCTTTCTTT.

This chain connects TRBV6-5 to TRBJ1-6; 8 bases align to TRBD1. CDR1 and CDR2 (germline): MNHEY, SVGAGI. This CDR3 has 15 residues. With V trimmed by 2 bases and J by 6 bases, 3 bases remained unmatched. CDR3: CASSYIQGANSPLHF. The DNA for the CDR3 is TGTGCCAGCAGTTACATCCAGGGGGCTAATTCACCCCTCCACTTT.

The genes are TRBV6-4 and TRBJ2-2; D possibly corresponds to TRBD1 (5 bases). The CDR3 extends over 15 amino acids. Looked up from germline, CDR1 is MRHNA and CDR2 is SNTAGT. Trimming took off 0 bases at V and 6 bases at J, with 11 bases between the two ends. As DNA, the CDR3 is TGTGCCAGCAGTGACTCGGACACCTCCGCCGGGGAGCTGTTTTTT. Protein product: CASSDSDTSAGELFF.

The chain links TRBV18 to TRBJ2-4; possibly TRBD1 for D (7 bases). Per germline, CDR1 KGHSH and CDR2 LQKENI. V dropped 5 bases and J dropped 8 bases, with 10 bases sitting between them. This CDR3 contains 12 residues. The CDR3 is CASSDREDIQYF. The CDR3 DNA is TGTGCCAGCTCAGACAGGGAGGACATTCAGTACTTC.